This is a list of T cell receptor beta chains from one sample in a study of blood T cell repertoires in COVID-19. The method was immunoSEQ multiplex PCR; TCRdb's version includes in-frame clones alone and lacks a portion of them. The sample has over 80,000 clones; roughly 80% are singletons. Sequencing was performed on peripheral blood. The receptor set was obtained from a woman aged 45-65 years with acute or convalescent COVID-19. Each CDR3 is given with its conserved first and last residue. D genes are given only for firm matches. Clone size, where shown, is once, few, many, or a class for clones that have expanded.

-,-,TRBJ1-1,TRBV28,TGTGCCAGCAACCTGGGGCCCCAGGGCCCCCTTCGTAACACTGAAGCTTTCTTT,CASNLGPQGPLRNTEAFF
-,-,TRBJ2-2,TRBV2,TGTGCCAGCCAGGGCCTCGACACCGGGGAGCTGTTTTTT,CASQGLDTGELFF
-,-,TRBJ1-2,TRBV6-1,TGTGCCAGCAGTGACCAACAGGGTTCTAACTATGGCTACACCTTC,CASSDQQGSNYGYTF
TRBD2,-,TRBJ2-1,TRBV7-8,TGTGCCAGCTCACAGGGGGTTTCTAGACTAGCGGGGTCCTACAATGAGCAGTTCTTC,CASSQGVSRLAGSYNEQFF
-,-,TRBJ2-3,TRBV24-1,TGTGCCACCAGTGATTTGAGCACAGTGGCAGATACGCAGTATTTT,CATSDLSTVADTQYF
TRBD1,-,TRBJ2-7,TRBV7-2,TGTGCCAGCAGCTCCCGACAGGGGATATACGAGCAGTACTTC,CASSSRQGIYEQYF
-,-,TRBJ1-5,TRBV28,TGTGCCAGCAGCCGTCCGGGTAAGGTCAATCAGCCCCAGCATTTT,CASSRPGKVNQPQHF
TRBD1,-,TRBJ1-2,TRBV2,TGTGCCAGCAGTGACGGGCCCGTCGGACAGGGAAATCTCTATGGCTACACCTTC,CASSDGPVGQGNLYGYTF
-,few,TRBJ1-3,TRBV10-3,TGTGCCATCAGCTCCTCCTCTGGAAACACCATATATTTT,CAISSSSGNTIYF
TRBD1,-,TRBJ1-1,TRBV29-1,TGCAGCGGGAGACAGGGAAACACTGAAGCTTTCTTT,CSGRQGNTEAFF
-,few,TRBJ1-1,TRBV11-2,TGTGCCAGCAGCGTCGGGGGGAACACTGAAGCTTTCTTT,CASSVGGNTEAFF
-,-,TRBJ2-7,TRBV4-2,TGTGCCAGCAGCCAAGCCTCAGAAAGCGGCCGCGAGCAGTACTTC,CASSQASESGREQYF
-,-,TRBJ1-2,TRBV28,TGTGCCAGCCTAGCGGAATACAGGGCTCAGGGCTATGGCTACACCTTC,CASLAEYRAQGYGYTF
-,-,TRBJ2-7,TRBV19,TGTGCCAGTAGTATGGTTACAGATACCTACGAGCAGTACTTC,CASSMVTDTYEQYF
-,-,TRBJ2-1,TRBV5-6,TGTGCCAGCAGCTTCGCGAGTGTCAGGGTTGGTAATGAGCAGTTCTTC,CASSFASVRVGNEQFF
TRBD1,once,TRBJ2-1,TRBV2,TGTGCCAGCAGTCCAGGGGGTGCAGGCGATGAGCAGTTCTTC,CASSPGGAGDEQFF
TRBD2,few,TRBJ2-1,TRBV10-2,TGCGCCAGCAGCATTAGCGGGGGGGCCAATGAGCAGTTCTTC,CASSISGGANEQFF
TRBD1,-,TRBJ2-5,TRBV28,TGTGCCAGCAGTTCATACAGGGGGGAGACCCAGTACTTC,CASSSYRGETQYF
TRBD1,-,TRBJ1-5,TRBV9,TGTGCCAGCAGCGAAGGACAGGGGATCAATCAGCCCCAGCATTTT,CASSEGQGINQPQHF
-,-,TRBJ1-5,TRBV19,TGTGCCAGTAGTATCCTCTCAGGGGGCAATCAGCCCCAGCATTTT,CASSILSGGNQPQHF
-,-,TRBJ1-6,TRBV3-1/TRBV3-2,TGTGCCAGCAGCGGGGCCCTCAATTCACCCCTCCACTTT,CASSGALNSPLHF
-,few,TRBJ1-2,TRBV5-4,TGTGCCAGCAGCCGTCTCGACAGCCTTAACTATGGCTACACCTTC,CASSRLDSLNYGYTF
-,once,TRBJ1-1,TRBV28,TGTGCCAGCAATTCCTTGCGGGGAATGAACACTGAAGCTTTCTTT,CASNSLRGMNTEAFF
-,-,TRBJ1-3,TRBV19,TGTGCCAGTAGTATTCTACTCAGGGGCTACTCTGGAAACACCATATATTTT,CASSILLRGYSGNTIYF
-,-,TRBJ1-2,TRBV9,TGTGCCAGCAGCGTCCAAGGAGTCTATGGCTACACCTTC,CASSVQGVYGYTF
-,-,TRBJ1-6,TRBV6-5,TGTGCCAGCAGTTATTCATCCGACAGGAGGAATTCACCCCTCCACTTT,CASSYSSDRRNSPLHF
TRBD1,few,TRBJ1-1,TRBV7-8,TGTGCCAGCAGCCATGGACAGGGATCTGAAGCTTTCTTT,CASSHGQGSEAFF
TRBD1,few,TRBJ2-1,TRBV7-6,TGTGCCAGCAGCCGGCAACAAACAGGGGAGGAGCAGTTCTTC,CASSRQQTGEEQFF
-,-,TRBJ1-2,TRBV7-2,TGTGCCAGCAGCTTAGGTGGGGCCATCAACTATGGCTACACCTTC,CASSLGGAINYGYTF
-,-,TRBJ2-1,TRBV7-3,TGTGCCAGCAGCTTAATAAGGGAGGATGAGCAGTTCTTC,CASSLIREDEQFF
-,-,TRBJ1-3,TRBV15,TGTGCCACCAGCAGAGACAGAAAGTTTTCTGGAAACACCATATATTTT,CATSRDRKFSGNTIYF
-,-,TRBJ1-2,TRBV18,TGTGCCAGCTCGCTCAGGGACACTAACTATGGCTACACCTTC,CASSLRDTNYGYTF